A single sample is the source of the 24 T cell receptor beta chains below, sequenced in a study of shared clonotypes between healthy human individuals. The data were produced by immunoSEQ multiplex PCR, yet TCRdb's version contains in-frame clones alone and is incomplete. Among 450,000 to 500,000 clones listed, roughly 80% were seen once. Sequences were obtained from PBMCs. The receptors were gathered from a woman in her forties in good health. Some clones in this sample may be carry-over from other donors' samples.

Concerning this clone: With only one base between it and a far larger clone, this is likely a read error. The chain joins TRBV28 to TRBJ2-2; maybe TRBD2 (5 bases). Germline lookup yields CDR1 MDHEN and CDR2 SYDVKM. There are 13 residues in the CDR3. V was shortened by 6 bases and J by 4 bases, with 9 bases between the two germline ends. The CDR3, as DNA: TGTGCCAGCAGCGAGGGAAGCACCGGGGAGCTGTTTTTT. Its translation is CASSEGSTGELFF. The full variable domain, with the rest looked up from reference TRBV28 and TRBJ2-2, is DVKVTQSSRYLVKRTGEKVFLECVQDMDHENMFWYRQDPGLGLRLIYFSYDVKMKEKGDIPEGYSVSREKKERFSLILESASTNQTSMYLCASSEGSTGELFFGEGSRLTVL.

The rearrangement uses TRBV6-1 and TRBJ1-5; tentative D call: TRBD1 (6 bases). The germline V gene has CDR1 MNHNS and CDR2 SASEGT. Trimming removed 6 bases at V and 5 bases at J, with 11 bases between. The CDR3 sequence is 13 residues long. CDR3 DNA: TGTGCCAGCAGCTCAAGGGGGGATCAGCCCCAGCATTTT. As protein: CASSSRGDQPQHF.

The chain has TRBV18 and TRBJ1-2; TRBD1 matches at 7 bases. The germline V gene encodes CDR1 KGHSH and CDR2 LQKENI. Trimming cost V 6 bases and J 8 bases; bases outside gene matches: 12. The CDR3 loop spans 14 amino acids. CDR3 residues: CASSPPGQPRGYTF. The CDR3 coding sequence is TGTGCCAGCTCTCCCCCGGGACAGCCCCGCGGCTACACCTTC.

This clone appeared once. The chain combines TRBV7-2 with TRBJ2-1, with D perhaps TRBD1 or TRBD2 (7 bases each). Germline CDR1 reads SGHTA; CDR2 reads FQGNSA. This CDR3 region has 15 residues. The V end lost 4 bases, the J end lost 8 bases, and 18 bases lay between the germline ends. The CDR3 loop is CASSYRGGAEYEQFF. In DNA form, the CDR3 reads TGTGCCAGCAGCTACAGGGGAGGGGCGGAATATGAGCAGTTCTTC.

This chain connects TRBV2 to TRBJ2-3, with D perhaps matching TRBD2 (6 bases). This CDR3 comprises 14 residues. Trimming stripped 7 bases from V and 2 bases from J, with 13 bases between. Germline V lookup: CDR1 SNHLY, CDR2 FYNNEI. The CDR3: CASTPGLATDTQYF. The CDR3 DNA is TGTGCCAGCACCCCGGGACTCGCCACAGATACGCAGTATTTT.

The V and J genes are TRBV5-1 and TRBJ1-2; D gene uncertain. The V end was cut by 0 bases, the J end by 3 bases, with 9 bases between. The CDR3 totals 14 residues. Germline loops: CDR1 SGHRS, CDR2 YFSETQ. The CDR3, as DNA: TGCGCCAGCAGCTTGGGAGACGGTTACTATGGCTACACCTTC. Its translation is CASSLGDGYYGYTF.

The CDR3 nucleotides are TGTGCCTGGAAACAGGACAGGGGGAACGAGCAGTACTTC. This codes for CAWKQDRGNEQYF. The chain carries TRBV30 and TRBJ2-7, with TRBD1 matching over 10 bases. V was pared by 4 bases and J by 5 bases, with 5 bases of the junction left unmatched. Germline assignment: CDR1 GTSNPN and CDR2 SVGIG (reference sequence). The CDR3 is 13 amino acids.

This clone has ten or more counts. The same CDR3 can be traced to other DNA sequences in this sample. The V call is TRBV5-6, the J call TRBJ1-2, with D tentatively TRBD1 (5 bases). The V gene lost 0 bases and the J gene lost 2 bases, with 17 bases spanning the gap. This CDR3 is 17 amino acids long. Germline V CDR1 and CDR2: SGHDT, YYEEEE. The CDR3 is CASSLVGFGDGNYGYTF. As DNA, the CDR3 is TGTGCCAGCAGCTTGGTGGGGTTTGGGGACGGGAACTATGGCTACACCTTC.

The rearrangement links TRBV18 to TRBJ2-1; D might be TRBD1 or TRBD2, each matching 5 bases. V lost 4 bases and J 8 bases, leaving 18 bases between the germline ends. Germline V gene lookup returns CDR1 KGHSH and CDR2 LQKENI. The CDR3 covers 15 residues. The CDR3: CASSRTGTDIDEQFF. The CDR3 DNA reads as TGTGCCAGCTCACGGACCGGGACGGACATTGATGAGCAGTTCTTC.

V usage is TRBV9 and J usage is TRBJ1-1, with D possibly TRBD1 on 5 matching bases. V was shortened by 3 bases and J by 4 bases, with 16 bases between the two germline ends. The CDR3 extends over 15 amino acids. The germline gives CDR1 SGDLS, CDR2 YYNGEE. The CDR3 loop is CASSAAFGGGTEAFF. The CDR3 DNA reads as TGTGCCAGCAGCGCCGCCTTTGGGGGGGGCACTGAAGCTTTCTTT.

There are a few counts of this clone. This rearrangement joins TRBV6-6 to TRBJ1-3; no clear D gene. The CDR3 totals 13 residues. The germline gives CDR1 MNHNY, CDR2 SVGAGI (reference sequence). Trimming shortened V by 8 bases and J by 0 bases, and 8 bases separated the two germline ends. The CDR3 loop is CASVGASGNTIYF. In DNA, the CDR3 is TGTGCCAGCGTTGGAGCCTCTGGAAACACCATATATTTT.

Points on this clone: A far larger clone is one nucleotide away, so this likely arose from a read error. The identical CDR3 is also encoded by other nucleotide sequences in the sample. The genes are TRBV4-1 and TRBJ1-1; weak D call: TRBD1 (5 bases). The V gene's germline CDR1 is MGHRA and CDR2 YSYEKL. CDR3 size: 14 residues. V was pared by 5 bases and J by 0 bases, with 10 bases between. The CDR3 loop reads CASSSGLLNTEAFF. The CDR3 region has the DNA TGCGCCAGCAGCTCAGGGTTGCTGAACACTGAAGCTTTCTTT.

The rearrangement uses TRBV5-1 and TRBJ1-4; D gene unclear. Germline loops: CDR1 SGHRS, CDR2 YFSETQ. V shed 4 bases and J shed 0 bases, with 13 bases lying between them. The length of the CDR3 is 16 residues. The CDR3 is CASSPEGSTTNEKLFF. CDR3 DNA: TGCGCCAGCAGCCCCGAGGGATCAACAACTAATGAAAAACTGTTTTTT.

The chain recombines TRBV5-1 with TRBJ2-7; TRBD2 matches 8 bases. CDR1 is SGHRS, CDR2 YFSETQ, per germline. The CDR3 spans 19 residues. Trimming cost V 1 base and J 2 bases; bases outside gene matches: 17. The chain's CDR3 is CASSLRSGSGTNRAYEQYF. Written as DNA, the CDR3 is TGCGCCAGCAGCTTGAGGTCAGGTAGCGGGACGAACCGGGCCTACGAGCAGTACTTC.

In regard to this clone: With a far larger clone one base away, a read error is the likely cause. The chain recombines TRBV6-1 with TRBJ2-7, with D possibly being TRBD1 (6 bases). CDR3 length: 15 amino acids. Trimming took 2 bases from V and 1 from J, leaving 12 bases between them. CDR1 and CDR2 from the germline V gene are MNHNS and SASEGT. The CDR3 DNA reads TGTGCCAGCAGTGAACGACAGGACCAATCCTACGAGCAGTACTTC. Encoded protein: CASSERQDQSYEQYF.

As to this clone: The sample contains more than one DNA sequence encoding this CDR3. This chain uses TRBV5-1 with TRBJ2-5; 8 positions agree with TRBD2. The length of the CDR3 is 14 residues. Germline V gives CDR1 SGHRS, CDR2 YFSETQ. Unmatched junction bases numbered 7, after V lost 4 bases and J lost 5 bases. The CDR3 nucleotides are TGCGCCAGCAGCCTCGGGGGGGTGCGGGAGACCCAGTACTTC. Translated, it gives CASSLGGVRETQYF.

The chain employs TRBV28 and TRBJ2-7; TRBD1 matches at 7 bases. J was trimmed by 5 bases and V by 6 bases; bases with no gene match: 13. Germline CDR1 and CDR2: MDHEN and SYDVKM. The CDR3 is 15 amino acids. CDR3 amino acids: CASSQDRSGLDEQYF. The CDR3, as DNA: TGTGCCAGCAGCCAGGACAGGTCAGGACTCGACGAGCAGTACTTC.

The V gene is TRBV2, the J gene TRBJ2-7; 7 bases line up with TRBD1. Germline values: CDR1 SNHLY, CDR2 FYNNEI. CDR3 length: 13 residues. V shed 2 bases and J 4 bases; nucleotides not matched to a gene: 2. The DNA of the CDR3 is TGTGCCAGCAGTGAACAACAGGGGTACGAGCAGTACTTC. This encodes CASSEQQGYEQYF. The full variable domain, completed using reference TRBV2 and TRBJ2-7, is EPEVTQTPSHQVTQMGQEVILRCVPISNHLYFYWYRQILGQKVEFLVSFYNNEISEKSEIFDDQFSVERPDGSNFTLKIRSTKLEDSAMYFCASSEQQGYEQYFGPGTRLTVT.

This clone has just one count. This chain joins TRBV7-6 and TRBJ1-3; 14 bases are shared with TRBD2. The DNA end is a closer match to TRBJ2-2, so the J assignment may be wrong. This CDR3 region has 17 residues. CDR1 and CDR2 (germline): SGHVS, FNYEAQ. CDR3 DNA sequence: TGTGCCAGCAGCGACCCGGGACTAGCGGGGGACACCGGGGAGCTGTTTTTT. Amino acid sequence: CASSDPGLAGDTGELFF.

This clone occurred once. The chain recombines TRBV9 with TRBJ2-6, with a tentative D call TRBD1 (6 bases). The CDR3 spans 16 residues. Trimming shortened V by 4 bases and J by 2 bases, and 13 bases separated the two germline ends. Germline-derived CDR1 and CDR2 are SGDLS and YYNGEE. The CDR3 spells CASSLQGSPGANVLTF. As DNA, the CDR3 is TGTGCCAGCAGCTTACAGGGCTCACCTGGGGCCAACGTCCTGACTTTC.

The CDR3 is CASSDYTGELFF. In DNA form, the CDR3 reads TGCGCCAGCAGCGATTACACCGGGGAGCTGTTTTTT. The V gene is TRBV5-1, the J gene TRBJ2-2; no definite D call. Trimming left V 4 bases short and J 3 bases short, with 4 bases between. In germline, CDR1 is SGHRS, CDR2 YFSETQ. CDR3 length: 12 residues.

As to this clone: A far larger clone is one base from this, pointing to a likely read error. This chain joins TRBV7-9 and TRBJ2-3; 11 bases fit TRBD2. The CDR3 runs 14 residues. CDR1 and CDR2 from the germline V gene are SEHNR and FQNEAQ (reference sequence). The CDR3: CASNLEASGRTQYF. The CDR3 DNA sequence: TGTGCCAGCAACTTAGAGGCTAGCGGGAGGACGCAGTATTTT.

This chain joins TRBV11-2 and TRBJ2-7; a possible D gene is TRBD1 (6 bases). V was pared by 3 bases and J by 2 bases, with 17 bases between. The CDR3 length is 16 residues. Germline V gene sequence: CDR1 SGHAT, CDR2 FQNNGV. Here the CDR3 reads CASSLTTGSFPYEQYF. CDR3 sequence (DNA): TGTGCCAGCAGCTTGACGACAGGCTCCTTCCCCTACGAGCAGTACTTC.

V and J are TRBV2 and TRBJ2-3, with 10 positions matching TRBD2. Unmatched junction bases numbered 14, after V lost 10 bases and J lost 1 base. Germline V gene lookup returns CDR1 SNHLY and CDR2 FYNNEI. The CDR3 sequence is 17 residues long. CDR3 protein: CANAPTPGTSGTDTQYF. The CDR3 DNA reads TGTGCCAATGCGCCCACACCCGGGACTAGCGGCACAGATACGCAGTATTTT.